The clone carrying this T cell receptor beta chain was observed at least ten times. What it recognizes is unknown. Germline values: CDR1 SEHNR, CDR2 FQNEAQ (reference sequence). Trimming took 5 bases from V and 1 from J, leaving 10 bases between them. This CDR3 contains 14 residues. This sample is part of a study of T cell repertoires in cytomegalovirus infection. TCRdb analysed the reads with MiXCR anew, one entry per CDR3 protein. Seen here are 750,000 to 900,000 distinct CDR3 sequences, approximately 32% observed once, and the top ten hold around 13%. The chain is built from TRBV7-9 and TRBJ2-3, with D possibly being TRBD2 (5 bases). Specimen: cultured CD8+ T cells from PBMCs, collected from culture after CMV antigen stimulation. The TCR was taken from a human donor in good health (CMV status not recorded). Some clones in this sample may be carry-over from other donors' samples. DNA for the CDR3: TGTGCCAGCAGCACGGACTCACGCACAGATACGCAGTATTTT. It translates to CASSTDSRTDTQYF. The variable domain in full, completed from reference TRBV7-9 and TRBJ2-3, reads DTGVSQNPRHKITKRGQNVTFRCDPISEHNRLYWYRQTLGQGPEFLTYFQNEAQLEKSRLLSDRFSAERPKGSFSTLEIQRTEQGDSAMYLCASSTDSRTDTQYFGPGTRLTVL.